This T cell receptor (beta chain) appears in the sequencing data of a study of cytomegalovirus exposure and HLA in healthy donors. Study-level results: In vitro data verified three CMV-associated chains as specific for CMV antigens.

Trimming took off 4 bases at V and 6 bases at J, with 13 bases between the two ends. The CDR3 totals 14 residues. Germline CDR1 and CDR2: SGHRS and YFSETQ. With respect to this clone: What it recognizes is unknown.

PCR primers comprised 60 Vbeta and 13 Jbeta primers. The protocol was immunoSEQ multiplex PCR, while the TCRdb copy is restricted to in-frame clones and leaves out a portion. The sample lists 90,000 to 110,000 clones, about 76% occurring once. This chain uses TRBV5-1 with TRBJ2-2; unclear D gene. This receptor was taken from a man aged 35 to 55 in good health and CMV-seronegative. Sequencing was done on a sample of PBMCs. The CDR3 spells CASSRGGSAGELFF. The DNA for the CDR3 is TGCGCCAGCAGCCGAGGTGGGTCCGCCGGGGAGCTGTTTTTT.